Presented here are 19 T cell receptor beta chains from one specimen sequenced in a study of T-cell reconstitution after alpha-beta-depleted transplantation in children. Unique molecular identifiers were built into the TCRbeta library. TCRdb used MiXCR to reprocess the PCR reads, holding one entry per CDR3 protein. The data show 90,000 to 100,000 distinct CDR3 sequences, roughly a quarter seen once. The source was PBMCs, collected before TCRalphabeta/CD19-depleted stem cell transplant. These receptors were collected from a boy between 2 and 10 years old with acute lymphoblastic leukemia, due to receive a stem cell transplant.

This clonotype turned up a few times. An end of the junction does not agree with germline; a read error may underlie this. The chain is built from TRBV28 and TRBJ2-7, with 8 bases lining up with TRBD2. Germline V gene data show CDR1 as MDHEN and CDR2 as SYDVKM. The CDR3 has 14 residues. The CDR3 region has the DNA TGTGCCAGCAGTTTATCTGGTAGCGGGAATACCTACAACTTC. Its protein product is CASSLSGSGNTYNF.

This clonotype occurred many times. The chain combines TRBV5-1 with TRBJ2-7; D remains unclear. The V gene lost 6 bases and the J gene lost 0 bases, with 13 bases spanning the gap. CDR1 is SGHRS, CDR2 YFSETQ, per germline. The CDR3 is 14 amino acids. The CDR3 DNA is TGCGCCAGCAACTACGGCTCGAGCTCCTACGAGCAGTACTTC. Its translation: CASNYGSSSYEQYF.

The CDR3 DNA is TGCGCCAGCAGCCAAGATGCCAGCAACTATGGCTACACCTTC. It translates to CASSQDASNYGYTF. This chain connects TRBV4-3 to TRBJ1-2; D remains ambiguous. V shed 0 bases and J shed 2 bases, with 7 bases lying between them. Germline CDR1 and CDR2: LGHNA and YSLEER. The CDR3 is 14 amino acids.

This clonotype was picked up a small number of times. The V call is TRBV7-2, the J call TRBJ1-1, with TRBD1 as a possible D gene (5 bases). Germline V lookup: CDR1 SGHTA, CDR2 FQGNSA. The CDR3 spans 15 residues. Trimming stripped 5 bases from V and 4 bases from J, with 17 bases between. As DNA, the CDR3 is TGTGCCAGCAGCACCCCGAGAGGGCAGGGCACTGAAGCTTTCTTT. Translating gives CASSTPRGQGTEAFF.

This clonotype was detected a few times. The chain links TRBV29-1 to TRBJ2-7, with no clear D. Germline-derived CDR1 and CDR2 are SQVTM and ANQGSEA. The V gene lost 4 bases and the J gene lost 0 bases, with 10 bases spanning the gap. The CDR3 spans 13 residues. The chain's CDR3 is CSVGVASSYEQYF. The CDR3 nucleotides read TGCAGCGTTGGAGTGGCCAGCTCCTACGAGCAGTACTTC.

V and J are TRBV5-1 and TRBJ2-1; 9 bases align to TRBD1. CDR3 length: 16 amino acids. Germline V gene lookup returns CDR1 SGHRS and CDR2 YFSETQ. Trimming removed 3 bases from V and 4 bases from J; junction bases left unmatched: 8. The CDR3 sequence: CASSSGSTGGYNEQFF. The CDR3, as DNA: TGCGCCAGCAGCTCCGGCTCGACAGGGGGATACAATGAGCAGTTCTTC.

The V call is TRBV4-1, the J call TRBJ2-7; 10 nucleotides line up with TRBD1. V was pared by 1 base and J by 3 bases, with 3 bases of the junction left unmatched. The CDR3 spans 15 residues. Germline V gene data show CDR1 as MGHRA and CDR2 as YSYEKL. CDR3 loop: CASSQGTGGHYEQYF. The DNA of the CDR3 is TGCGCCAGCAGCCAAGGGACAGGGGGACACTACGAGCAGTACTTC.

This clonotype came up a few times. The chain carries TRBV10-2 and TRBJ2-5; D possibly corresponds to TRBD2 (6 bases). Deletions cut 0 bases from V and 5 bases from J, with 10 bases between. Per germline, CDR1 WSHSY and CDR2 SAAADI. The CDR3 runs to 14 residues. In nucleotides, the CDR3 is TGCGCCAGCAGTGAGTCCGGACGGGGGGAGACCCAGTACTTC. This sequence encodes CASSESGRGETQYF.

This clonotype was seen a handful of times. It is unclear where the CDR3 begins or ends on the DNA, so no DNA is shown, and the CDR3 is as TCRdb lists it. This chain uses TRBV10-3 with TRBJ2-1; TRBD1, the D gene given by the table, was not confirmed from the DNA. The CDR3 has 16 residues if both end residues are counted. The germline CDR1 and CDR2 sequences are ENHRY and SYGVKD. The CDR3 region is CAISSSGVSSYNEQFF.

This clonotype was observed a few times. The rearrangement uses TRBV5-6 and TRBJ2-1, with 7 nucleotides matching TRBD1. The CDR3 consists of 15 residues. J lost 3 bases, V lost 4 bases, and 7 bases had no gene match. Germline V gives CDR1 SGHDT, CDR2 YYEEEE. The CDR3 loop reads CASSLRDRVYNEQFF. Here the CDR3 DNA reads TGTGCCAGCAGCCTCCGGGACAGAGTCTACAATGAGCAGTTCTTC.

This clonotype turned up a few times. V usage is TRBV28 and J usage is TRBJ2-1; TRBD1 agrees at 9 bases. CDR3 size: 15 residues. V trimming: 2 bases; J trimming: 4 bases; junction bases outside the gene matches: 3. The germline CDR1 and CDR2 sequences are MDHEN and SYDVKM. The DNA of the CDR3 is TGTGCCAGCAGTTTAGGGACAGGGTTTTACAATGAGCAGTTCTTC. Its protein is CASSLGTGFYNEQFF. The full variable domain, with the rest looked up from reference TRBV28 and TRBJ2-1, is DVKVTQSSRYLVKRTGEKVFLECVQDMDHENMFWYRQDPGLGLRLIYFSYDVKMKEKGDIPEGYSVSREKKERFSLILESASTNQTSMYLCASSLGTGFYNEQFFGPGTRLTVL.

There are a few counts of this clonotype. The V gene is TRBV4-3, the J gene TRBJ1-2; D is uncertain. The CDR3 totals 12 residues. The V and J ends lost 1 base and 7 bases respectively, with 7 bases between them. Per germline, CDR1 LGHNA and CDR2 YSLEER. CDR3 nucleotide sequence: TGCGCCAGCAGCCAAGTTGACGGTGGCTACACCTTC. Its translation: CASSQVDGGYTF.

This clonotype has at least ten counts. This sequence joins TRBV20-1 and TRBJ2-7; the D gene could be TRBD1 or TRBD2 (6 bases each). V lost 4 bases to trimming and J lost 2 bases, with 15 bases between them. The CDR3 is 14 residues long. Germline CDR1 and CDR2: DFQATT and SNEGSKA (reference sequence). The CDR3 nucleotides read TGCAGTGCTACCCCTAGGGGGGTCCCCTACGAGCAGTACTTC. As protein: CSATPRGVPYEQYF.

This clonotype was seen a handful of times. The rearrangement joins TRBV7-3 to TRBJ2-1, with TRBD2 identical over 9 bases. The V and J ends lost 5 bases and 6 bases, in that order; junction bases with no gene match: 8. CDR1 and CDR2 (germline): SGHTA, FQGTGA. This CDR3 contains 15 residues. In DNA form, the CDR3 reads TGTGCCAGCAGCCTGACTAGCGGATTTTTCAATGAGCAGTTCTTC. Encoded protein: CASSLTSGFFNEQFF. The full variable domain, its missing parts supplied by reference TRBV7-3 and TRBJ2-1, is GAGVSQTPSNKVTEKGKYVELRCDPISGHTALYWYRQSLGQGPEFLIYFQGTGAADDSGLPNDRFFAVRPEGSVSTLKIQRTERGDSAVYLCASSLTSGFFNEQFFGPGTRLTVL.

This clonotype was seen only a few times. This chain links TRBV30 with TRBJ2-3, with D uncertain. Trimming cost V 4 bases and J 5 bases, with 25 bases left between them. Germline lookup yields CDR1 GTSNPN and CDR2 SVGIG (reference sequence). This CDR3 has 17 residues. DNA of the CDR3: TGTGCCTGGACCCGCGCGCGATTTGTTCAAGGCAGAGATACGCAGTATTTT. Amino acids: CAWTRARFVQGRDTQYF. Filled out from reference TRBV30 and TRBJ2-3, the complete variable domain reads SQTIHQWPATLVQPVGSPLSLECTVEGTSNPNLYWYRQAAGRGLQLLFYSVGIGQISSEVPQNLSASRPQDRQFILSSKKLLLSDSGFYLCAWTRARFVQGRDTQYFGPGTRLTVL.

The chain joins TRBV7-9 to TRBJ1-4; D not resolved. Germline loops: CDR1 SEHNR, CDR2 FQNEAQ (reference sequence). This CDR3 region has 15 residues. V gave up 5 bases and J gave up 0 bases, with 10 bases separating them. In DNA form, the CDR3 reads TGTGCCAGCAGCGACTCGGGAGCAACTAATGAAAAACTGTTTTTT. Translated, it gives CASSDSGATNEKLFF.

This clonotype has a handful of counts. The rearrangement uses TRBV6-1 and TRBJ2-7; the D is unclear. V was pared by 6 bases and J by 0 bases, with 12 bases between. The germline gives CDR1 MNHNS, CDR2 SASEGT. This CDR3 region has 14 residues. The CDR3 DNA is TGTGCCAGCAGGGCACTTAAAGGCTCCTACGAGCAGTACTTC. As protein: CASRALKGSYEQYF.

V and J are TRBV7-8 and TRBJ1-3; D gene uncertain. Germline CDR1 and CDR2: SGHVS and FQNEAQ. V shed 4 bases and J shed 3 bases, with 16 bases lying between them. CDR3 size: 16 residues. The CDR3 is CASSSGQSGLGNTIYF. In nucleotides, the CDR3 is TGTGCCAGCAGCTCCGGTCAAAGCGGGCTTGGAAACACCATATATTTT.

The chain's CDR3 is CASSYSIGNEDEQYF. DNA of the CDR3: TGTGCCAGCAGTTACTCGATCGGTAACGAGGACGAGCAGTACTTC. J is TRBJ2-7 and V is TRBV6-5; D is unresolved. The CDR3 totals 15 residues. CDR1 and CDR2 (germline): MNHEY, SVGAGI. V lost 0 bases, J lost 5 bases, and 14 bases lay in between.